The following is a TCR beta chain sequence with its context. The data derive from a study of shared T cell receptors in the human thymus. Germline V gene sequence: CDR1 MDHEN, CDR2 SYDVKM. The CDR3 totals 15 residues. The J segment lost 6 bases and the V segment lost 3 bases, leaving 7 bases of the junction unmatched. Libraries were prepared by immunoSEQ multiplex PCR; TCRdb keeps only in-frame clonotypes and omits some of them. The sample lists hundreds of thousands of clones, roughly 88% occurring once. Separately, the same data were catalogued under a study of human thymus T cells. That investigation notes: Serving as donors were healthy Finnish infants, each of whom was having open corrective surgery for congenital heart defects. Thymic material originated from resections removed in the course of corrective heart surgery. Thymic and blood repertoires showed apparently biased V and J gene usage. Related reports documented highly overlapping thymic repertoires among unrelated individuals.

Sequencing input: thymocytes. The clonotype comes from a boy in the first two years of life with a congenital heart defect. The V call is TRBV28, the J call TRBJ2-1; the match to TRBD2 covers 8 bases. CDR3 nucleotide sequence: TGTGCCAGCAGTTTTGTCCTCGGGAGGGGCAATGAGCAGTTCTTC. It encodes CASSFVLGRGNEQFF.